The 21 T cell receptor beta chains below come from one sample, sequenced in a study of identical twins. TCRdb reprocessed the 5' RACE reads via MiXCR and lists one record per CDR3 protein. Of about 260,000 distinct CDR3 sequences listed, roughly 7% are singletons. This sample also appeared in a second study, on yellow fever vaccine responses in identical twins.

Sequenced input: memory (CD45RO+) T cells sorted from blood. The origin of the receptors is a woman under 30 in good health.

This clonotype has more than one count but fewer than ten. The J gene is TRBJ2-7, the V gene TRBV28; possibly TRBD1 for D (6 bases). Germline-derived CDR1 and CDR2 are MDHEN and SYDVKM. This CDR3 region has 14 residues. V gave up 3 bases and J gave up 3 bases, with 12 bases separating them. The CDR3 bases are TGTGCCAGCAGTTTTCCAGGGGACCACTACGAGCAGTACTTC. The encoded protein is CASSFPGDHYEQYF.

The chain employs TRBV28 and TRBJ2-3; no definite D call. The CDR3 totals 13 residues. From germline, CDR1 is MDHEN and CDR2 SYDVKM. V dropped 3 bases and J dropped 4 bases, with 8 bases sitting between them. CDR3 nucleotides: TGTGCCAGCAGTTTCAGAGGCTCAGATACGCAGTATTTT. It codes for CASSFRGSDTQYF.

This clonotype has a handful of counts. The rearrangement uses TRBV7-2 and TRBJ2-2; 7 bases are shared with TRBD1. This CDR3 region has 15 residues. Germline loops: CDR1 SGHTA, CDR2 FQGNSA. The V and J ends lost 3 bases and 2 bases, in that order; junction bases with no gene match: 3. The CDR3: CASSFYRGNTGELFF. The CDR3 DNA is TGTGCCAGCAGCTTCTACAGGGGAAACACCGGGGAGCTGTTTTTT.

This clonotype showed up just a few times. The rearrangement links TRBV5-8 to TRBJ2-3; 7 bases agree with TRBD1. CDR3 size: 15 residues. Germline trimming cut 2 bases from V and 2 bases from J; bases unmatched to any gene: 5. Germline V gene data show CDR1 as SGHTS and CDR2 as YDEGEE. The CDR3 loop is CASSFIGTVTDTQYF. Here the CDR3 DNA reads TGTGCCAGCAGCTTTATAGGGACAGTCACAGATACGCAGTATTTT.

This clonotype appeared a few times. The CDR3 region has the DNA TGTGCCACCAGCAGAGAGGTCGGCAGGGTCGGTAACATTCAGTACTTC. It specifies CATSREVGRVGNIQYF. The chain couples TRBV15 to TRBJ2-4, with D maybe TRBD1 (5 bases). Germline CDR1 is LNHNV and CDR2 is YYDKDF (reference sequence). Trimming stripped 0 bases from V and 7 bases from J, with 16 bases between. The CDR3 totals 16 residues.

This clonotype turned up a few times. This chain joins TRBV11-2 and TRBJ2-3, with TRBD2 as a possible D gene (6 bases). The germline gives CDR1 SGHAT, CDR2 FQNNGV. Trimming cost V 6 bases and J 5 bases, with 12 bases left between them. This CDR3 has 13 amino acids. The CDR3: CASRQTSLDTQYF. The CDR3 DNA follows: TGTGCCAGCAGGCAGACTAGTCTAGATACGCAGTATTTT. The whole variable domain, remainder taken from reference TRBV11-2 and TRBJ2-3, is EAGVAQSPRYKIIEKRQSVAFWCNPISGHATLYWYQQILGQGPKLLIQFQNNGVVDDSQLPKDRFSAERLKGVDSTLKIQPAKLEDSAVYLCASRQTSLDTQYFGPGTRLTVL.

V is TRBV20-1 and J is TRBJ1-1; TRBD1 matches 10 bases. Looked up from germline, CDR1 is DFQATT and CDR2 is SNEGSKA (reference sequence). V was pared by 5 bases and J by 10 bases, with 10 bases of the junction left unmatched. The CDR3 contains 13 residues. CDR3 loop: CSAWGQGNLAAFF. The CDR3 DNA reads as TGCAGTGCTTGGGGACAGGGGAATTTAGCAGCTTTCTTT.

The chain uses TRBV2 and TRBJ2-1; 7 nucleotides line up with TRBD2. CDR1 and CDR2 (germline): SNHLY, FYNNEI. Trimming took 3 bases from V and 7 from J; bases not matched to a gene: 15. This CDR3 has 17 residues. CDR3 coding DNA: TGTGCCAGCAGTGACCCTCGGACTAGTTTGAATTGGAATGAGCAGTTCTTC. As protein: CASSDPRTSLNWNEQFF.

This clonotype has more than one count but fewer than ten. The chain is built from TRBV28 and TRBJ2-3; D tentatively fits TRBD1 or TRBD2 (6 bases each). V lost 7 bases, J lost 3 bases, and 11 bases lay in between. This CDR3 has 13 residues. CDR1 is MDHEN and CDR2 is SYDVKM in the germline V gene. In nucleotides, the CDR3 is TGTGCCAGCACCCTAGGGGGGACAGATACGCAGTATTTT. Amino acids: CASTLGGTDTQYF.

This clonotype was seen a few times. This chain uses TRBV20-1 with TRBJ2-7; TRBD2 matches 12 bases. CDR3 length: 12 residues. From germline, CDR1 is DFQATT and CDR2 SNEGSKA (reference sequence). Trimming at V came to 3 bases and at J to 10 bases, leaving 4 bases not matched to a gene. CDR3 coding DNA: TGCAGTGCTAGTCTAGCGGGGGGGCAACAGTACGTC. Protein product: CSASLAGGQQYV.

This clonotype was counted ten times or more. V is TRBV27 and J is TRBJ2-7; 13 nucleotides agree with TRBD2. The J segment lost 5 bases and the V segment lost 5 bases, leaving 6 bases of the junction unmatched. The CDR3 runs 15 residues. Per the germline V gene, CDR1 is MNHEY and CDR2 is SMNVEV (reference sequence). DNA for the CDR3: TGTGCCAGCAGTGCGAATGGACTAGCGGGAGACGAGCAGTACTTC. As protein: CASSANGLAGDEQYF.

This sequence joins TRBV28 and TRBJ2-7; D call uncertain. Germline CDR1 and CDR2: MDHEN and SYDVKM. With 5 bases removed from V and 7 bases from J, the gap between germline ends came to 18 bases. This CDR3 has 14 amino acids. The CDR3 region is CASSIRAGVGEQYF. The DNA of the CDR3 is TGTGCCAGCAGTATAAGGGCCGGAGTTGGGGAGCAGTACTTC.

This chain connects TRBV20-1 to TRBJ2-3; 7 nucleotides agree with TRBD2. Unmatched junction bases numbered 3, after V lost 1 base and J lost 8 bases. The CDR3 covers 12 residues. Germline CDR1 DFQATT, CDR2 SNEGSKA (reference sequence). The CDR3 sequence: CSARGTGGTQYF. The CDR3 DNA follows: TGCAGTGCTAGAGGCACGGGAGGTACGCAGTATTTT.

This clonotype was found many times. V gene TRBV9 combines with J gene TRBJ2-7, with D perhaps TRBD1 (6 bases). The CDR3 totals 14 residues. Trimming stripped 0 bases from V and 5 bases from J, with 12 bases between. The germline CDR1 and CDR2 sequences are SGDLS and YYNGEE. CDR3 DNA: TGTGCCAGCAGCGTAGAGTGGGGGCGGGACGAGCAGTACTTC. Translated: CASSVEWGRDEQYF.

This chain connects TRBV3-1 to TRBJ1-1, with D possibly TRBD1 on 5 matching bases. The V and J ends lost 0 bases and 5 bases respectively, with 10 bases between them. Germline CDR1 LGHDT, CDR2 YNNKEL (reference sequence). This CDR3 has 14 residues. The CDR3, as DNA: TGTGCCAGCAGCCAAGATGGGGGGAGGACTGAAGCTTTCTTT. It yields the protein CASSQDGGRTEAFF.

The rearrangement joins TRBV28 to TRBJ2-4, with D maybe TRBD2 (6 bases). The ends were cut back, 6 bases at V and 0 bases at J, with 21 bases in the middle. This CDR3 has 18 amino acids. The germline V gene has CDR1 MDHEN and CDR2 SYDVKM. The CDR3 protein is CASRPSGSGRLAKNIQYF. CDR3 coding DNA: TGTGCCAGCAGACCCTCCGGTAGCGGAAGACTAGCCAAAAACATTCAGTACTTC. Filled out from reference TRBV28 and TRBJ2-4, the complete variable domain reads DVKVTQSSRYLVKRTGEKVFLECVQDMDHENMFWYRQDPGLGLRLIYFSYDVKMKEKGDIPEGYSVSREKKERFSLILESASTNQTSMYLCASRPSGSGRLAKNIQYFGAGTRLSVL.

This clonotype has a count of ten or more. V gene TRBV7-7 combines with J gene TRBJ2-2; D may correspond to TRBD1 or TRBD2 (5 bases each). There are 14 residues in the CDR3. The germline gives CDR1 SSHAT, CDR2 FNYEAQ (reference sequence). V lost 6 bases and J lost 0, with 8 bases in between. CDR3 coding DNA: TGTGCCAGCAGGGGGGAGACGAACACCGGGGAGCTGTTTTTT. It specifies CASRGETNTGELFF.

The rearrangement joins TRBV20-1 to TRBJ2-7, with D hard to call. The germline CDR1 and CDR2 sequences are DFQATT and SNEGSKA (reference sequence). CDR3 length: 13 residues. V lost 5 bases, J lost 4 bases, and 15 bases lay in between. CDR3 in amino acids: CSARSPTGYEQYV. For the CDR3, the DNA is TGCAGTGCTCGGAGCCCGACTGGATACGAGCAGTACGTC.

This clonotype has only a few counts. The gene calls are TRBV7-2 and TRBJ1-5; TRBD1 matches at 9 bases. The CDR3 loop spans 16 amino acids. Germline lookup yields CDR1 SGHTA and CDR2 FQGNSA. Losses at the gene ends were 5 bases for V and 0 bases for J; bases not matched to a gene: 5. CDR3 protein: CASSLRQGDSNQPQHF. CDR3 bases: TGTGCCAGCAGCCTAAGACAGGGGGATAGCAATCAGCCCCAGCATTTT.

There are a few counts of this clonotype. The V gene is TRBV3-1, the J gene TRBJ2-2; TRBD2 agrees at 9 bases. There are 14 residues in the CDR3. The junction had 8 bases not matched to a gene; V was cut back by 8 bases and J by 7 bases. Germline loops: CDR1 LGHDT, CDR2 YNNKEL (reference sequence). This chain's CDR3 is CASPVGTSFGELFF. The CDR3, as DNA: TGTGCCAGCCCGGTCGGGACTAGCTTCGGGGAGCTGTTTTTT. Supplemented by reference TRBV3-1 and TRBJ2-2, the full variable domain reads DTAVSQTPKYLVTQMGNDKSIKCEQNLGHDTMYWYKQDSKKFLKIMFSYNNKELIINETVPNRFSPKSPDKAHLNLHINSLELGDSAVYFCASPVGTSFGELFFGEGSRLTVL.

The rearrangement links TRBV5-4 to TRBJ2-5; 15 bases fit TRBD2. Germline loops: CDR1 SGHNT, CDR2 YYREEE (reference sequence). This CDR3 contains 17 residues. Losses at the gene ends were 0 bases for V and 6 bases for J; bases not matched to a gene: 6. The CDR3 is CASSLGTSGGARKTQYF. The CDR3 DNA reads TGTGCCAGCAGCTTGGGGACTAGCGGGGGGGCCCGGAAGACCCAGTACTTC.